These T cell receptor beta chains were read from a single sample in a study of blood T cells in healthy people across ages. Each CDR3 protein gets one entry after TCRdb re-called the 5' RACE reads with MiXCR. The top ten clones hold less than 20% of a sample with some 640,000 distinct CDR3 sequences, about 30% of them seen once. The material sequenced was blood. Receptors originate from a woman of 80 years or more in good health. CDR3s include the opening cysteine and the closing phenylalanine or tryptophan. Fields, in order: J gene, clone size, V gene, D gene, CDR3 protein, CDR3 DNA. The D gene is left open where the match is weak. Not all rows give a size; the values are once, few, many and, for expanded clones, a class.

J: TRBJ2-7
size: many
V: TRBV18
D: TRBD1
CDR3: CASSSGQGGMYEQYF
DNA: TGTGCCAGCTCATCCGGACAGGGGGGTATGTACGAGCAGTACTTC

J: TRBJ2-7
size: many
V: TRBV9
D: TRBD1
CDR3: CASSVGAGTGYEQYF
DNA: TGTGCCAGCAGCGTAGGGGCCGGGACAGGCTACGAGCAGTACTTC

J: TRBJ2-6
size: many
V: TRBV7-9
D: -
CDR3: CASSLMGFSGANVLTF
DNA: TGTGCCAGCAGCTTGATGGGGTTCAGTGGGGCCAACGTCCTGACTTTC

J: TRBJ2-3
size: -
V: TRBV28
D: TRBD1
CDR3: CASSRTGTDAQYF
DNA: TGTGCCAGCAGCCGAACAGGGACAGATGCGCAGTATTTT

J: TRBJ1-1
size: few
V: TRBV6-2/TRBV6-3
D: TRBD1
CDR3: CASSYRQGRPNTEAFF
DNA: TGTGCCAGCAGTTACAGACAGGGACGACCGAACACTGAAGCTTTCTTT

J: TRBJ2-1
size: few
V: TRBV19
D: -
CDR3: CASSRRGGMREQFF
DNA: TGTGCCAGTAGTCGTCGTGGGGGGATGCGTGAGCAGTTCTTC

J: TRBJ2-1
size: -
V: TRBV7-2
D: TRBD2
CDR3: CASSLAGSGGVGNEQFF
DNA: TGTGCCAGCAGCTTAGCTGGTAGCGGGGGGGTCGGGAATGAGCAGTTCTTC

J: TRBJ2-5
size: many
V: TRBV6-5
D: TRBD1
CDR3: CASKGQGGKQYF
DNA: TGTGCCAGCAAGGGACAGGGAGGAAAGCAGTACTTC

J: TRBJ1-2
size: -
V: TRBV29-1
D: -
CDR3: CSVEMDYGYTF
DNA: TGCAGCGTTGAAATGGACTATGGCTACACCTTC

J: TRBJ1-4
size: -
V: TRBV25-1
D: -
CDR3: CASQGRVNEKLFF
DNA: TGTGCCAGCCAGGGGCGGGTAAATGAAAAACTGTTTTTT

J: TRBJ2-3
size: -
V: TRBV25-1
D: -
CDR3: CASSEWLDTQYF
DNA: TGTGCCAGCAGTGAATGGTTAGATACGCAGTATTTT

J: TRBJ2-7
size: many
V: TRBV7-9
D: TRBD2
CDR3: CASRLRGDQYF
DNA: TGTGCCAGCAGGCTACGGGGGGACCAGTACTTC

J: TRBJ1-4
size: few
V: TRBV18
D: -
CDR3: CASSLTGPPEKLFF
DNA: TGTGCCAGCTCACTAACAGGGCCTCCTGAAAAACTGTTTTTT

J: TRBJ1-3
size: -
V: TRBV5-1
D: TRBD1
CDR3: CASSLRGQGSGNTIYF
DNA: TGCGCCAGCAGCTTACGGGGACAGGGGTCTGGAAACACCATATATTTT

J: TRBJ2-1
size: many
V: TRBV3-1
D: -
CDR3: CASSQEVRDWRGYNEQFF
DNA: TGTGCCAGCAGCCAAGAAGTAAGGGACTGGCGGGGTTACAATGAGCAGTTCTTC

J: TRBJ2-3
size: once
V: TRBV20-1
D: -
CDR3: CSARGPGKRTASTDTQYF
DNA: TGCAGTGCTAGAGGGCCCGGTAAGAGGACAGCGAGCACAGATACGCAGTATTTT

J: TRBJ2-5
size: many
V: TRBV4-1
D: TRBD2
CDR3: CASSQDFGGETQYF
DNA: TGCGCCAGCAGCCAAGATTTCGGGGGGGAGACCCAGTACTTC

J: TRBJ2-3
size: -
V: TRBV19
D: TRBD2
CDR3: CASTPGLARTDTQYF
DNA: TGTGCCAGTACCCCTGGACTAGCGAGAACAGATACGCAGTATTTT

J: TRBJ2-3
size: -
V: TRBV2
D: TRBD2
CDR3: CASRRTSGETDTQYF
DNA: TGTGCCAGCAGGCGGACTAGCGGGGAAACAGATACGCAGTATTTT

J: TRBJ2-1
size: many
V: TRBV11-2
D: TRBD2
CDR3: CASSLGAGGRNNEQFF
DNA: TGTGCCAGCAGCTTAGGGGCGGGGGGGCGGAACAATGAGCAGTTCTTC

J: TRBJ2-7
size: few
V: TRBV3-1
D: TRBD2
CDR3: CASSQGGLAGDEQYF
DNA: TGTGCCAGCAGCCAAGGTGGGCTAGCGGGAGACGAGCAGTACTTC

J: TRBJ2-5
size: -
V: TRBV11-2
D: -
CDR3: CVSSSSETQYF
DNA: TGTGTCAGCAGCTCCTCGGAGACCCAGTACTTC

J: TRBJ2-1
size: -
V: TRBV30
D: TRBD1
CDR3: CAWSAGQGTYNEQFF
DNA: TGTGCCTGGAGTGCCGGACAGGGAACCTACAATGAGCAGTTCTTC

J: TRBJ1-1
size: -
V: TRBV7-8
D: TRBD1
CDR3: CASSPLQGASTEAFF
DNA: TGTGCCAGCAGCCCTCTACAGGGGGCGAGCACTGAAGCTTTCTTT

J: TRBJ1-2
size: -
V: TRBV5-6
D: -
CDR3: CASSLGGGFEDYGYTF
DNA: TGTGCCAGCAGCTTGGGCGGGGGCTTCGAAGACTATGGCTACACCTTC

J: TRBJ1-4
size: few
V: TRBV18
D: -
CDR3: CASSVFATNEKLFF
DNA: TGTGCCAGCTCCGTGTTCGCAACTAATGAAAAACTGTTTTTT

J: TRBJ2-3
size: -
V: TRBV5-4
D: -
CDR3: CASSLAGSTQYF
DNA: TGTGCCAGCAGCTTGGCAGGCTCTACGCAGTATTTT

J: TRBJ1-5
size: -
V: TRBV20-1
D: -
CDR3: CSARPTATHQPQKF
DNA: TGCAGTGCTAGGCCGACAGCGACTCATCAGCCCCAGAAATTT

J: TRBJ2-7
size: many
V: TRBV20-1
D: -
CDR3: CSARSRRTASYEQYF
DNA: TGCAGTGCCCGAAGCCGACGGACTGCTTCCTACGAGCAGTACTTC